The present entry profiles one TCR beta chain with its context. This specimen comes from a study of chemoradiotherapy in HPV16-positive cancers. J gave up 1 base and V 1 base, and 5 bases lay outside the gene matches. The CDR3 length is 17 residues. Germline V gene data show CDR1 as SGHTA and CDR2 as FQGNSA. TCRdb keeps only in-frame clones here, not all; method: immunoSEQ multiplex PCR. The sample consists of 9,000 to 15,000 clones, roughly 61% of them appearing once. V gene TRBV7-2 combines with J gene TRBJ2-2, with 8 nucleotides matching TRBD2. The sample was taken from a patient who underwent chemoradiotherapy. The receptor's source is a human donor with HPV-associated anogenital cancer. CDR3 sequence reads: CASSLDGLAGNTGELFF. The CDR3 region has the DNA TGTGCCAGCAGCTTAGATGGTCTAGCGGGGAACACCGGGGAGCTGTTTTTT. Full variable domain (rest looked up from reference TRBV7-2 and TRBJ2-2): GAGVSQSPSNKVTEKGKDVELRCDPISGHTALYWYRQSLGQGLEFLIYFQGNSAPDKSGLPSDRFSAERTGGSVSTLTIQRTQQEDSAVYLCASSLDGLAGNTGELFFGEGSRLTVL.